This TCR beta chain was sequenced for a study of HIV-infected patients and healthy controls. TCRdb independently ran MiXCR on the 5' RACE reads; one entry per CDR3 protein. The table includes over 55,000 distinct CDR3 sequences, 16% detected once. CDR1 MNHNY and CDR2 SVGAGI come from the germline V gene (reference sequence). Losses at the gene ends were 6 bases for V and 4 bases for J; bases not matched to a gene: 14. The CDR3 length is 17 residues. At least ten counts were recorded for this clonotype. The sequence came from a human donor in good health. The genes are TRBV6-6 and TRBJ1-5, with 8 bases identical to TRBD1. Specimen: CD4+ T cells from blood. DNA of the CDR3: TGTGCCAGCAGATTGGGACAGGCCATTCCACAAAATCAGCCCCAGCATTTT. Its translation is CASRLGQAIPQNQPQHF.